This T cell receptor (beta chain) emerged from a study of T cells in Graves' hyperthyroidism and ophthalmopathy. Whole-study results and caveats: The blood repertoire included most of the expanded thyroid clonotypes above 0.001. From stable hyperthyroidism, ophthalmopathy was set apart by a 13 V-J model.

RNA transcripts served as the template for amplifying TCR beta CDR3 regions. Initially, a first-round RT-PCR of the TCR CDR3 employed the HTBI primer set. TCRdb called the multiplex PCR reads again in MiXCR, with one record for every CDR3 protein. The data contain fewer than 600,000 distinct CDR3 sequences, 11% to 15% of them singletons. This clonotype was observed at least ten times. Its specificity is not known. Germline V lookup: CDR1 SGHRS, CDR2 YFSETQ. This CDR3 is 15 amino acids long. V was clipped by 1 base and J by 3 bases, with 11 bases between them. The chain links TRBV5-1 to TRBJ2-1; D remains ambiguous. The clonotype was recovered from a woman aged 40-49 years with Graves' hyperthyroidism. Sequences were obtained from blood. The CDR3 protein is CASSLSGSYYNEQFF. Written as DNA, the CDR3 is TGCGCCAGCAGCTTGTCGGGCAGCTACTACAATGAGCAGTTCTTC.